The clone carrying this T cell receptor (beta chain) was seen repeatedly, ten times or more. What it binds is unknown. In germline, CDR1 is MNHNS, CDR2 SASEGT. CDR3 length: 15 residues. V shed 6 bases and J 1 base; nucleotides not matched to a gene: 8. The source material, RNA transcripts, was used to amplify TCR beta CDR3 regions. First-round RT-PCR targeting the TCR CDR3 was performed with the HTBI primer set. TCRdb passed the multiplex PCR reads through MiXCR, listing each CDR3 protein once. The data contain 450,000 to 500,000 distinct CDR3 sequences, around a fifth of them singletons. This entry belongs to a study of T cells in Graves' hyperthyroidism and ophthalmopathy. Study results and limitations: A median 6.5 months before onset, the model predicted ophthalmopathy.

Each diagnosis was grounded in clinical symptoms, serum thyroxine and TRAb, thyroid ultrasound, and orbital computed tomography. Sequenced input: blood. The J gene is TRBJ1-1, the V gene TRBV6-1; 7 positions match TRBD1. The origin of this receptor is a woman between 65 and 79 years old with Graves' ophthalmopathy. The CDR3 loop is CASSNYSGGNTEAFF. CDR3 nucleotides: TGTGCCAGCAGCAACTATTCAGGGGGGAACACTGAAGCTTTCTTT.